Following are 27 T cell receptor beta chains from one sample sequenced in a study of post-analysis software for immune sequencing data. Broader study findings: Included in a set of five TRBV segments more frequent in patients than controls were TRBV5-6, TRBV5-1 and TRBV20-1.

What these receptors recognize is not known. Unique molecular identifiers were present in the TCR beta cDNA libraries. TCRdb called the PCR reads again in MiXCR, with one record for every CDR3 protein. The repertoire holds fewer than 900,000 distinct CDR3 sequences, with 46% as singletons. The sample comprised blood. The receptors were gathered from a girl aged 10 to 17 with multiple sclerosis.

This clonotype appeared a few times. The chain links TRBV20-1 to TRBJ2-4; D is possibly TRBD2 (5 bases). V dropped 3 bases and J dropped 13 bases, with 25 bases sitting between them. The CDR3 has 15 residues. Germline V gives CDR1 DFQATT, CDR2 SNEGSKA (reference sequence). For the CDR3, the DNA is TGCAGTGCTAGGCCTCCCGGACGGGGAGTCTATGAGCAGTACTTC. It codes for CSARPPGRGVYEQYF.

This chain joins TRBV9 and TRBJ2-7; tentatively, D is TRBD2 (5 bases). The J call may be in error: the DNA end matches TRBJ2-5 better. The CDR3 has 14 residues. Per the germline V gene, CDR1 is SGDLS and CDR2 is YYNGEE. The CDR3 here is CASSVGASWETQYF. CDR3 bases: TGTGCCAGCAGCGTAGGGGCTAGCTGGGAGACCCAGTACTTC.

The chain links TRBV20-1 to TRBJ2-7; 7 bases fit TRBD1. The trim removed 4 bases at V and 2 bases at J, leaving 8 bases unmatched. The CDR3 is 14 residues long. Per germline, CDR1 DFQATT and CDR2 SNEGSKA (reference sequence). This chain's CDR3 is CSATSRDRPYEQYF. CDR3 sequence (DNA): TGCAGTGCTACTTCGAGGGACAGACCCTACGAGCAGTACTTC.

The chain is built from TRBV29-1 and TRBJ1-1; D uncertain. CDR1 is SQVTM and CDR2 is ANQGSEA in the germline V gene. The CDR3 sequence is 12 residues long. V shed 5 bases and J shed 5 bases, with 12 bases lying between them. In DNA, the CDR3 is TGCAGCGTTTGGTGGGGTTCAACTGAAGCTTTCTTT. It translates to CSVWWGSTEAFF.

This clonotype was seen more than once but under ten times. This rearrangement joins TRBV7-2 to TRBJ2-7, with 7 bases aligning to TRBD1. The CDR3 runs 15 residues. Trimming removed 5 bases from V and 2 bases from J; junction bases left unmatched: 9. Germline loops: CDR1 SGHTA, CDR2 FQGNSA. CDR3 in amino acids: CASSHTQGWAYEQYF. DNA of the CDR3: TGTGCCAGCAGCCACACACAGGGGTGGGCCTACGAGCAGTACTTC. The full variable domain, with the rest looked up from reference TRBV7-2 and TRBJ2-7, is GAGVSQSPSNKVTEKGKDVELRCDPISGHTALYWYRQSLGQGLEFLIYFQGNSAPDKSGLPSDRFSAERTGGSVSTLTIQRTQQEDSAVYLCASSHTQGWAYEQYFGPGTRLTVT.

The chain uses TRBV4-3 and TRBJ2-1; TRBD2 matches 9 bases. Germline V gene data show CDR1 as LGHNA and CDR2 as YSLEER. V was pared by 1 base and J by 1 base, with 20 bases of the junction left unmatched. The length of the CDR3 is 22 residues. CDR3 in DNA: TGCGCCAGCAGCCAAGGAATCAGGAAGGGAGCGGGGGGCACGGGGTCCTACAATGAGCAGTTCTTC. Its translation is CASSQGIRKGAGGTGSYNEQFF.

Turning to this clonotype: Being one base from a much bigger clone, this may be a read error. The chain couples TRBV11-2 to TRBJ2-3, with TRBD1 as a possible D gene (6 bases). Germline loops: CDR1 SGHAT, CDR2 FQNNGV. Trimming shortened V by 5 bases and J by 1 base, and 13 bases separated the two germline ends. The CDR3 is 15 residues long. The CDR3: CASSRGRGRTDTQYF. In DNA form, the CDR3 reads TGTGCCAGCAGCAGGGGCAGGGGACGCACAGATACGCAGTATTTT.

The CDR3: CASSQEIDMDEQFF. CDR3 bases: TGTGCCAGCAGCCAAGAAATAGATATGGATGAGCAGTTCTTC. The chain joins TRBV3-1 to TRBJ2-1; the D is unclear. The CDR3 runs to 14 residues. CDR1 is LGHDT, CDR2 YNNKEL, per germline (reference sequence). With 0 bases removed from V and 8 bases from J, the gap between germline ends came to 11 bases.

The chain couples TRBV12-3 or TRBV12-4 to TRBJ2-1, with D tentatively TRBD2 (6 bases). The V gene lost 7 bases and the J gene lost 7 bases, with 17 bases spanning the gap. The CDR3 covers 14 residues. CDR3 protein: CASTLGGGTNEQFF. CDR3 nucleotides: TGTGCCAGCACACTGGGGGGAGGCACGAATGAGCAGTTCTTC.

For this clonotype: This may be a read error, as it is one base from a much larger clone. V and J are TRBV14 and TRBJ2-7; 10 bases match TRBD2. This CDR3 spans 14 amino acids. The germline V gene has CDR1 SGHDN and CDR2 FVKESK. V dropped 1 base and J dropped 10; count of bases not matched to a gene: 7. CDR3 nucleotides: TGTGCCAGCAGCCAAGGGGCTAGCGGGAGTAATCAGTACTTC. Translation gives CASSQGASGSNQYF. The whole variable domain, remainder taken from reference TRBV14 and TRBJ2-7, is EAGVTQFPSHSVIEKGQTVTLRCDPISGHDNLYWYRRVMGKEIKFLLHFVKESKQDESGMPNNRFLAERTGGTYSTLKVQPAELEDSGVYFCASSQGASGSNQYFGPGTRLTVT.

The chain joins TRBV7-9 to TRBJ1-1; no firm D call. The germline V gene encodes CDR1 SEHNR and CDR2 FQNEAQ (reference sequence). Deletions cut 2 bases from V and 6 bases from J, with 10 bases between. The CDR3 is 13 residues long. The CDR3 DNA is TGTGCCAGCAGCTTAACCCTGCAACCTGAAGCTTTCTTT. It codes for CASSLTLQPEAFF.

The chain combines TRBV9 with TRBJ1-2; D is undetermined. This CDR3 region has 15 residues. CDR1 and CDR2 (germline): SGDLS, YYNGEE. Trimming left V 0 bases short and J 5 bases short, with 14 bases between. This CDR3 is CASSVAGGDGYGYTF. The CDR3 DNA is TGTGCCAGCAGCGTAGCTGGAGGTGACGGGTATGGCTACACCTTC.

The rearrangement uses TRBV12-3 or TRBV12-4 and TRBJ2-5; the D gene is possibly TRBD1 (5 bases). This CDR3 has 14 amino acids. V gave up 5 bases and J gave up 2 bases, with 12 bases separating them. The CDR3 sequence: CASSLPTAQETQYF. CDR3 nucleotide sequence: TGTGCCAGCAGTCTCCCGACAGCACAAGAGACCCAGTACTTC.

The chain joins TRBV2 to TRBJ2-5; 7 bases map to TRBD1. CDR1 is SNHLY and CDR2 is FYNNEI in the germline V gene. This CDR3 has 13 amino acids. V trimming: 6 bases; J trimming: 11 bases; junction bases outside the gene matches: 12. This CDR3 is CASSWTGAGEQYF. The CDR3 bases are TGTGCCAGCAGCTGGACAGGCGCTGGGGAGCAGTACTTC. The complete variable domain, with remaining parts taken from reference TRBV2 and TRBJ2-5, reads EPEVTQTPSHQVTQMGQEVILRCVPISNHLYFYWYRQILGQKVEFLVSFYNNEISEKSEIFDDQFSVERPDGSNFTLKIRSTKLEDSAMYFCASSWTGAGEQYFGPGTRLLVL.

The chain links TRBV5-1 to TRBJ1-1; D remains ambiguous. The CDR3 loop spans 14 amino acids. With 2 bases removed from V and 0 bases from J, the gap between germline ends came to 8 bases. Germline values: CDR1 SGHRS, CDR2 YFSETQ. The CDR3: CASSLSAVNTEAFF. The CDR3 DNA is TGCGCCAGCAGCTTATCGGCCGTGAACACTGAAGCTTTCTTT.

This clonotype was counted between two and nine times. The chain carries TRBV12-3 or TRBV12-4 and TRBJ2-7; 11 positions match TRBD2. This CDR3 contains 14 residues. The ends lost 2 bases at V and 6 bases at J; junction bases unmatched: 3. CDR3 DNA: TGTGCCAGCAGTTTACGCCTAGCGGGGGGCGAGCAGTACTTC. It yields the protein CASSLRLAGGEQYF.

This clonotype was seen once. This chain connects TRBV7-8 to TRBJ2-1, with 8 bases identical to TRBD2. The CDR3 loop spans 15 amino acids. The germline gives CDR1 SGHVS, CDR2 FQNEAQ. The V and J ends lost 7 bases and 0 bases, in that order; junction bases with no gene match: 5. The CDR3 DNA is TGTGCCAGCAAACAGCGGGAGAGCTCCTACAATGAGCAGTTCTTC. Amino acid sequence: CASKQRESSYNEQFF.

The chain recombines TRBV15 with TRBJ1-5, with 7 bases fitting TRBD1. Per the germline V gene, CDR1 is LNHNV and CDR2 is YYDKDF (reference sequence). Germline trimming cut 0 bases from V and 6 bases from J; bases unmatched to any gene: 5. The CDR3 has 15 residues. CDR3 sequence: CATSRERGLGQPQHF. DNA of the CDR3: TGTGCCACCAGCAGAGAGAGGGGGCTCGGTCAGCCCCAGCATTTT. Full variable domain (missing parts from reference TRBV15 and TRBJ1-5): DAMVIQNPRYQVTQFGKPVTLSCSQTLNHNVMYWYQQKSSQAPKLLFHYYDKDFNNEADTPDNFQSRRPNTSFCFLDIRSPGLGDTAMYLCATSRERGLGQPQHFGDGTRLSIL.

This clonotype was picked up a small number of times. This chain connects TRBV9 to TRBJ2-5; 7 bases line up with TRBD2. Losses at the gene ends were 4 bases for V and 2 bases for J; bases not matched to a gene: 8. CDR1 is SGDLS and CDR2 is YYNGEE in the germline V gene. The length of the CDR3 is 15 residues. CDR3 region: CASSRDLGGQETQYF. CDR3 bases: TGTGCCAGCAGCCGCGATCTGGGGGGGCAAGAGACCCAGTACTTC.

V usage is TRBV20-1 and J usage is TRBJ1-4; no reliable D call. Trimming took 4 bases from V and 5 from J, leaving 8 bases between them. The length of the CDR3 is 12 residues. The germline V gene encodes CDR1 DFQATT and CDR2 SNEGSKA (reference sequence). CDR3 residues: CSATGNNEKLFF. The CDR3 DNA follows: TGCAGTGCTACCGGAAACAATGAAAAACTGTTTTTT.

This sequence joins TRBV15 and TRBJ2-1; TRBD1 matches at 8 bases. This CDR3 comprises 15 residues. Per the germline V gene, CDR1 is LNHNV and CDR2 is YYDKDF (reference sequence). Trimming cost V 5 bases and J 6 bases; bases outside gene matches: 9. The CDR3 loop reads CATSRAGGEGNEQFF. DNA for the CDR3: TGTGCCACCAGCCGGGCAGGGGGCGAAGGCAATGAGCAGTTCTTC.

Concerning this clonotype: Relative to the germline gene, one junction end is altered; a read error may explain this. CDR3 amino acids: CASSLDWGPNSYEQYF. CDR3 nucleotides: TGTGCCAGCAGTTTAGACTGGGGACCAAATAGCTACGAGCAGTACTTC. The rearrangement links TRBV7-9 to TRBJ2-7; the D call may be TRBD1 or TRBD2 (5 bases each). CDR3 length: 16 amino acids. Looked up from germline, CDR1 is SEHNR and CDR2 is FQNEAQ (reference sequence). The whole variable domain, remainder taken from reference TRBV7-9 and TRBJ2-7, is DTGVSQNPRHKITKRGQNVTFRCDPISEHNRLYWYRQTLGQGPEFLTYFQNEAQLEKSRLLSDRFSAERPKGSFSTLEIQRTEQGDSAMYLCASSLDWGPNSYEQYFGPGTRLTVT.

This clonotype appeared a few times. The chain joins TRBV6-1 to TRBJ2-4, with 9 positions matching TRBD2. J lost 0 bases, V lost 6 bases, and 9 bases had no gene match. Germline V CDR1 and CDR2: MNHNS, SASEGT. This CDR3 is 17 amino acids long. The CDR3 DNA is TGTGCCAGCAGCCGTAGTAGCGGGAGACTAGCCAAAAACATTCAGTACTTC. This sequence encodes CASSRSSGRLAKNIQYF.

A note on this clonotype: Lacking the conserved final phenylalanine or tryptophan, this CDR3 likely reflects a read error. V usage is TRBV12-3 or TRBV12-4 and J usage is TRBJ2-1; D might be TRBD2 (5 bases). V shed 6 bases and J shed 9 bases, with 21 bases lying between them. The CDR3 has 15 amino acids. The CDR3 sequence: CASSPLVGGSSEQFC. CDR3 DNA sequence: TGTGCCAGCAGCCCACTAGTGGGCGGCTCCAGTGAGCAGTTCTGC.

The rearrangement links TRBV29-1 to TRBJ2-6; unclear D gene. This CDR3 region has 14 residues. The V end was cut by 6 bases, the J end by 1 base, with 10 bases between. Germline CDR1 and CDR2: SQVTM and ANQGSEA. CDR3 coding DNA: TGCAGCGTCCAAGCCTTGTCTGGGGCCAACGTCCTGACTTTC. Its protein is CSVQALSGANVLTF.

The CDR3, as DNA: TGTGCCAGCAAGAGGACGGCCAATCAGCCCCAGCATTTT. The encoded protein is CASKRTANQPQHF. The chain has TRBV12-3 or TRBV12-4 and TRBJ1-5, with no clear D. The CDR3 consists of 13 residues. V dropped 7 bases and J dropped 3 bases, with 10 bases sitting between them.

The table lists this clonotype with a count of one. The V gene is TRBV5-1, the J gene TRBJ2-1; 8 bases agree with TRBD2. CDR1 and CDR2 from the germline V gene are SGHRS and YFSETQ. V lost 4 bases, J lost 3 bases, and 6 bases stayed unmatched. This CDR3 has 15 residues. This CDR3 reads CASSRLATDYNEQFF. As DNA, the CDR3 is TGCGCCAGCAGCCGACTAGCGACTGACTACAATGAGCAGTTCTTC.